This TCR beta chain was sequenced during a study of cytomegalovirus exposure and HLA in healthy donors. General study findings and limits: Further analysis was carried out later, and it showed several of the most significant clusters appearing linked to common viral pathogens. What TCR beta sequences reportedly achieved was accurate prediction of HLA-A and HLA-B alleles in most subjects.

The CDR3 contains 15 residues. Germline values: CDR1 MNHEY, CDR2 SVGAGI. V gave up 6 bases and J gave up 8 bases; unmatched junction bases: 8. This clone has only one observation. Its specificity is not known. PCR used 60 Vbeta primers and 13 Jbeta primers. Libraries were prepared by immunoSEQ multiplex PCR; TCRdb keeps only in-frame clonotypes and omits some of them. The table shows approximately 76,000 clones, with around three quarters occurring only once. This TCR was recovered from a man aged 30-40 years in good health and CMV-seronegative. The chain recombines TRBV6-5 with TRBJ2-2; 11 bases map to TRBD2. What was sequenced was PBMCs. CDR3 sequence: CASRILAGELGELFF. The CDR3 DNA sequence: TGTGCCAGCAGAATACTAGCGGGAGAGCTAGGGGAGCTGTTTTTT.